The 7 T cell receptor beta chains given below trace back to one sample, sequenced in a study of blood T cell repertoires in COVID-19. This table comes from immunoSEQ multiplex PCR, and its TCRdb copy is limited to in-frame clones, with some not included. Among 130,000 to 150,000 clones listed, 88% were seen once. The sequenced material came from peripheral blood. These receptors originate from an older man with acute or convalescent COVID-19.

This clone turned up a few times. V and J are TRBV5-1 and TRBJ2-3, with 13 bases identical to TRBD2. This CDR3 contains 17 residues. Germline V gene lookup returns CDR1 SGHRS and CDR2 YFSETQ. V dropped 4 bases and J dropped 1; count of bases not matched to a gene: 6. In DNA, the CDR3 is TGCGCCAGCAGCGGGGGACTAGCGGGGTCCCGCACAGATACGCAGTATTTT. It yields the protein CASSGGLAGSRTDTQYF.

CDR3 in amino acids: CASSPRGAGARALGPLEQFF. In DNA form, the CDR3 reads TGTGCCAGTAGTCCCAGGGGGGCAGGGGCAAGGGCCCTAGGGCCCTTAGAGCAGTTCTTC. The chain combines TRBV19 with TRBJ2-1, with D perhaps matching TRBD1 (7 bases). V lost 5 bases, J lost 10 bases, and 36 bases lay in between. The CDR3 spans 20 residues. CDR1 and CDR2 (germline): LNHDA, SQIVND (reference sequence).

The genes are TRBV7-9 and TRBJ1-2; a possible D gene is TRBD1 (5 bases). CDR1 and CDR2 from the germline V gene are SEHNR and FQNEAQ (reference sequence). V dropped 5 bases and J dropped 7 bases, with 14 bases sitting between them. This CDR3 spans 13 amino acids. The CDR3 protein is CASSQTDLSGYTF. The CDR3 bases are TGTGCCAGCAGCCAGACAGACCTCTCTGGCTACACCTTC.

This chain joins TRBV3-1 (or the pseudogene TRBV3-2) and TRBJ1-1; 7 nucleotides line up with TRBD1. V dropped 4 bases and J dropped 6; count of bases not matched to a gene: 8. The CDR3 spans 14 residues. In germline, CDR1 is LGHDT, CDR2 YNNKEL (reference sequence). CDR3 protein: CASSPAGGKSEAFF. CDR3 DNA sequence: TGTGCCAGCAGCCCCGCAGGGGGGAAATCTGAAGCTTTCTTT.

The rearrangement links TRBV27 to TRBJ2-2; D may be TRBD2 (6 bases). With 0 bases removed from V and 2 bases from J, the gap between germline ends came to 16 bases. CDR3 length equals 18 residues. The germline V gene encodes CDR1 MNHEY and CDR2 SMNVEV (reference sequence). The CDR3 sequence: CASSLSSSSGGNTGELFF. The CDR3 DNA sequence: TGTGCCAGCAGTTTATCTAGTTCTTCCGGGGGTAACACCGGGGAGCTGTTTTTT.

This clone was detected once. The chain carries TRBV29-1 and TRBJ2-5; D might be TRBD1 (7 bases). CDR3 length: 12 residues. Germline CDR1 SQVTM, CDR2 ANQGSEA. Trimming pared 7 bases from V and 5 bases from J, leaving 14 bases between. CDR3 sequence reads: CSAQGGGETQYF. CDR3 in DNA: TGCAGCGCCCAGGGGGGCGGCGAGACCCAGTACTTC.

The chain joins TRBV11-1 to TRBJ2-1; TRBD2 matches at 11 bases. CDR1 and CDR2 (germline): SGHAT, FQDESV (reference sequence). V lost 0 bases, J lost 8 bases, and 6 bases stayed unmatched. The CDR3 totals 16 residues. The CDR3 is CASSLATSGEHHEQFF. CDR3 DNA sequence: TGTGCCAGCAGCTTAGCGACTAGCGGGGAGCACCATGAGCAGTTCTTC.